This T cell receptor beta chain comes out of a study of blood T cells in healthy people across ages. This clonotype is a singleton in its sample. Antigen: not known. The study, taken as a whole, reports: Diversity was higher, and naive CD4+ cells more numerous, in long-lived donors than in aged donors.

A J-beta primer mix and a sample-barcoded 5' primer were used in a second PCR of about 7 to 12 cycles. TCRdb re-analysed the 5' RACE reads in MiXCR, keeping a single row per CDR3 protein. The repertoire consists of over 600,000 distinct CDR3 sequences, with 35% to 60% occurring once and the leading ten covering around a sixth. Trimming took off 6 bases at V and 3 bases at J, with 9 bases between the two ends. This CDR3 is built from 11 residues. Germline CDR1 reads SQVTM; CDR2 reads ANQGSEA. Donors were systemically healthy Caucasian individuals from Russia aged 6 to 90 years. Sequencing was done on a sample of blood. V gene TRBV29-1 combines with J gene TRBJ2-7; D remains ambiguous. This TCR derives from a man older than 75 in good health. The CDR3 region has the DNA TGCAGCGTCATCTCAGGCTACGAGCAGTACTTC. Translation: CSVISGYEQYF.